The sample holds many counts of the clone carrying this T cell receptor (beta chain). Amplified regions were TCR beta CDR3 sequences from RNA transcripts. RT-PCR in the first round (using the HTBI primer set) targeted the TCR CDR3. TCRdb recomputed calls from the multiplex PCR reads with MiXCR, one row per CDR3 protein. The data hold approximately 410,000 distinct CDR3 sequences, with under 15% observed a single time. These data are taken from a study of T cells in Graves' hyperthyroidism and ophthalmopathy. V was clipped by 4 bases and J by 4 bases, with 13 bases between them. The germline V gene has CDR1 SQVTM and CDR2 ANQGSEA. The CDR3 runs to 13 residues.

The chain carries TRBV29-1 and TRBJ2-5; D assignment may be TRBD1 or TRBD2 (5 bases each). The sample comprised blood. This receptor was obtained from a man between 18 and 35 years old with Graves' ophthalmopathy. The CDR3 DNA is TGCAGCGTTGTTTCGGCAGGGAGAGAGACCCAGTACTTC. Protein sequence: CSVVSAGRETQYF. Using reference TRBV29-1 and TRBJ2-5 for the parts outside the CDR3, the full variable domain is SAVISQKPSRDICQRGTSLTIQCQVDSQVTMMFWYRQQPGQSLTLIATANQGSEATYESGFVIDKFPISRPNLTFSTLTVSNMSPEDSSIYLCSVVSAGRETQYFGPGTRLLVL.